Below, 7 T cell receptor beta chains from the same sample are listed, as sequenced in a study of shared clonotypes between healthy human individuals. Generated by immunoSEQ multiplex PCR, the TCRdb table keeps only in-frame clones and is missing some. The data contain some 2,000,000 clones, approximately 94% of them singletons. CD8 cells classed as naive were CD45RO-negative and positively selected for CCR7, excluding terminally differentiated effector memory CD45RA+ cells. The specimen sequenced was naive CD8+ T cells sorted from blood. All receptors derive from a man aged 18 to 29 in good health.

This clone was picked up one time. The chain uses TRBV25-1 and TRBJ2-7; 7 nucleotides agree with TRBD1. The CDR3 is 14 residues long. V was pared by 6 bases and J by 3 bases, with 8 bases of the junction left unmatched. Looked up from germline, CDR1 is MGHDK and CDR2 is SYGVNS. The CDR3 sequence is CASRETGNFYEQYF. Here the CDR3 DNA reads TGTGCCAGCAGGGAGACAGGGAACTTCTACGAGCAGTACTTC.

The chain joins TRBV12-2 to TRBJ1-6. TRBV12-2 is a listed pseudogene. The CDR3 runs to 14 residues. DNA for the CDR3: TGTGCAAGCGCGAGCGGGGCAGGGAATTCACCCCTCCACTTT. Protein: CASASGAGNSPLHF.

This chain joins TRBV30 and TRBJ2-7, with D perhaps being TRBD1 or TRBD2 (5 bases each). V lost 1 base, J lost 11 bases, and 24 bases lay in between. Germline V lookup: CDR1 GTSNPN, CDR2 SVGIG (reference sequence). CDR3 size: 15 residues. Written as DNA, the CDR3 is TGTGCCTGGAGTGGGGGCGCGGGCTCCTACGAGCAAAAGTACTTC. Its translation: CAWSGGAGSYEQKYF.

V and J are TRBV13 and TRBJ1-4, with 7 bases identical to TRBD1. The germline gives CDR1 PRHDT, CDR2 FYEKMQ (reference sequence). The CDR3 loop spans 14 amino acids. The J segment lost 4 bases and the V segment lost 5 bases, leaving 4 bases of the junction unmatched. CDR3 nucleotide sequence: TGTGCCAGCAGCCCAGGGACAGATAATGAAAAACTGTTTTTT. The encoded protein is CASSPGTDNEKLFF.

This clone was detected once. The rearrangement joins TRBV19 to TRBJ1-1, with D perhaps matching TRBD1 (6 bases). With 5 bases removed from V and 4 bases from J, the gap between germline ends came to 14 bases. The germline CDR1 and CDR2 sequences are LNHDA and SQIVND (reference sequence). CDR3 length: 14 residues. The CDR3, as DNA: TGTGCCAGTAGTTCCTACAGGGAAATCACTGAAGCTTTCTTT. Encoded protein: CASSSYREITEAFF.

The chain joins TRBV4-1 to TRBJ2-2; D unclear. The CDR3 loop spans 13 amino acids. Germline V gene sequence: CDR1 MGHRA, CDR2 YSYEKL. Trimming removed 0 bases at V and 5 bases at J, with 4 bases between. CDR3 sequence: CASSQEVTGELFF. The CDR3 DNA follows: TGCGCCAGCAGCCAAGAGGTGACCGGGGAGCTGTTTTTT.

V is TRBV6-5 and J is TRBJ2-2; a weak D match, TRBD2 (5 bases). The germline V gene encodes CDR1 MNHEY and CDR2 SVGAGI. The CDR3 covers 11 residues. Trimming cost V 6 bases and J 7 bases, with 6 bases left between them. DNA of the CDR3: TGTGCCAGCAGACTAGACGGGGAGCTGTTTTTT. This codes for CASRLDGELFF.